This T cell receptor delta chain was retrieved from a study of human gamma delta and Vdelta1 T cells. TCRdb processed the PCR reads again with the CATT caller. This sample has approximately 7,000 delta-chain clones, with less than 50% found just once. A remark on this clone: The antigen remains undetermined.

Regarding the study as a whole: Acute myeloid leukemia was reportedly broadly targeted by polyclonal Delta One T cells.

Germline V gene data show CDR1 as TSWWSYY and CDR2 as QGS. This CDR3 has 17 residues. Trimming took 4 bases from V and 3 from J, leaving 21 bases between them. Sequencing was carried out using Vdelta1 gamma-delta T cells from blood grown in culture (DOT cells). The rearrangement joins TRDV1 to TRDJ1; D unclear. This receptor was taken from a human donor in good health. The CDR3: CALGGLSTRLAPDKLIF. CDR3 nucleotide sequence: TGTGCTCTTGGGGGGCTATCTACGCGCCTGGCCCCCGATAAACTCATCTTT.